The table lists the clone carrying this TCR beta chain with a few counts. CDR3 regions of TCR beta were amplified from RNA transcripts. Amplification began with first-round RT-PCR using HTBI primers, then second-round multiplex PCR was performed. A single record per CDR3 protein comes from TCRdb applying MiXCR to the multiplex PCR reads. The table shows 650,000 to 900,000 distinct CDR3 sequences, with approximately 40% occurring only once. This specimen comes from a study of Graves' ophthalmopathy and Graves' hyperthyroidism. CDR1 is SGHVS and CDR2 is FNYEAQ in the germline V gene. The V and J ends lost 4 bases and 4 bases, in that order; junction bases with no gene match: 8. The CDR3 is 16 residues long.

Material: peripheral blood. This TCR was sampled from an adult man with Graves' ophthalmopathy. The chain has TRBV7-6 and TRBJ1-1; 11 bases agree with TRBD1. The CDR3 loop is CASSYPPDRGPTEAFF. The DNA of the CDR3 is TGTGCCAGCAGCTACCCTCCGGACAGGGGGCCCACTGAAGCTTTCTTT.